This section outlines one T cell receptor beta chain sequence together with its context. This sample was included in a study of blood T cell repertoires in COVID-19. The method was immunoSEQ multiplex PCR; TCRdb's version includes in-frame clones alone and lacks a portion of them. The repertoire holds roughly 140,000 clones, with approximately 80% as singletons. The clonotype comes from a woman in her thirties or forties who had recovered from COVID-19. The specimen sequenced was PBMCs or T cells enriched from blood (not recorded which).

The DNA of the CDR3 is TGTGCCACCAGTGAGGGGGGACGCGAGCAGTTCTTC. Its protein is CATSEGGREQFF. The chain uses TRBV24-1 and TRBJ2-1, with D perhaps matching TRBD2 (6 bases). V lost 4 bases to trimming and J lost 10 bases, with 10 bases between them. This CDR3 is 12 amino acids long. Germline V gene lookup returns CDR1 KGHDR and CDR2 SFDVKD.